A single sample is the source of the 30 T cell receptor beta chains below, sequenced in a study of response to subunit inactivated influenza vaccine. MiXCR, run by TCRdb on the RT-PCR reads, gives a single entry per CDR3 protein. The sample consists of around 530,000 distinct CDR3 sequences, 16% of them appearing once. The input for sequencing was CD4+ T cells sorted from PBMCs, taken less than 25 months after vaccination. The receptor set was obtained from a man in his fifties or sixties who received an inactivated influenza vaccine.

This rearrangement joins TRBV4-3 to TRBJ2-3; D call uncertain. CDR1 is LGHNA, CDR2 YSLEER, per germline. V was clipped by 3 bases and J by 1 base, with 8 bases between them. The CDR3 runs 14 residues. The CDR3 sequence is CASSHETRTDTQYF. The CDR3 coding sequence is TGCGCCAGCAGCCATGAGACCCGCACAGATACGCAGTATTTT.

V and J are TRBV4-3 and TRBJ2-3, with D perhaps TRBD1 or TRBD2 (5 bases each). Germline V CDR1 and CDR2: LGHNA, YSLEER. CDR3 length equals 16 residues. The V and J ends lost 4 bases and 0 bases respectively, with 14 bases between them. The chain's CDR3 is CASSLDPGRSTDTQYF. CDR3 nucleotides: TGCGCCAGCAGCCTTGACCCGGGACGGAGCACAGATACGCAGTATTTT.

This clonotype was seen a few times. The rearrangement links TRBV6-2 or TRBV6-3 to TRBJ1-2, with unresolved D. In germline, CDR1 is MNHEY, CDR2 SVGEGT. V was pared by 6 bases and J by 5 bases, with 13 bases between. The CDR3 is 13 residues long. The CDR3 loop is CASRLQSGYGYTF. The CDR3 coding sequence is TGTGCCAGCAGATTACAGTCCGGGTATGGCTACACCTTC.

This clonotype was picked up many times. The chain carries TRBV5-6 and TRBJ2-7, with unresolved D. Germline V gene data show CDR1 as SGHDT and CDR2 as YYEEEE. The CDR3 is 13 amino acids. Trimming pared 1 base from V and 2 bases from J, leaving 7 bases between. The CDR3 is CASSLYKTYEQYF. The CDR3 coding sequence is TGTGCCAGCAGCTTGTACAAGACCTACGAGCAGTACTTC.

This clonotype has only a few counts. The rearrangement links TRBV4-2 to TRBJ2-5; 9 nucleotides align to TRBD1. This CDR3 is 17 amino acids long. Germline-derived CDR1 and CDR2 are LGHNA and YNFKEQ. The V segment lost 2 bases and the J segment 4 bases; nucleotides outside the gene matches: 11. The CDR3 sequence: CASSQRRGTGLRETQYF. CDR3 nucleotide sequence: TGTGCCAGCAGCCAACGTCGAGGGACAGGGTTGAGAGAGACCCAGTACTTC.

The chain combines TRBV4-1 with TRBJ1-4, with D possibly being TRBD1 (5 bases). The germline V gene encodes CDR1 MGHRA and CDR2 YSYEKL. CDR3 length equals 16 residues. V gave up 4 bases and J gave up 2 bases, with 14 bases separating them. CDR3 sequence: CASSPAEGFTNEKLFF. The CDR3 DNA sequence: TGCGCCAGCAGCCCAGCCGAGGGGTTCACTAATGAAAAACTGTTTTTT.

The chain recombines TRBV6-2 or TRBV6-3 with TRBJ1-1, with a tentative D call TRBD1 (5 bases). The CDR3 runs to 14 residues. Trimming took 6 bases from V and 1 from J, leaving 12 bases between them. Germline V gene sequence: CDR1 MNHEY, CDR2 SVGEGT. The chain's CDR3 is CASRTGRSNTEAFF. CDR3 bases: TGTGCCAGCAGGACGGGACGGTCGAACACTGAAGCTTTCTTT.

This chain links TRBV4-3 with TRBJ1-4; D ambiguous. The CDR3 is 16 amino acids. Trimming took 4 bases from V and 1 from J, leaving 13 bases between them. CDR1 is LGHNA and CDR2 is YSLEER in the germline V gene. In nucleotides, the CDR3 is TGCGCCAGCAGCCTAAGACACGGGAGAACTAATGAAAAACTGTTTTTT. It specifies CASSLRHGRTNEKLFF.

This clonotype was seen more than once but under ten times. The chain is built from TRBV6-1 and TRBJ2-1; maybe TRBD2 (6 bases). This CDR3 is built from 12 residues. CDR1 and CDR2 from the germline V gene are MNHNS and SASEGT. Trimming removed 0 bases at V and 10 bases at J, with 7 bases between. CDR3 nucleotides: TGTGCCAGCAGTGAAGCAGGAGGGGAGCAGTTCTTC. Protein product: CASSEAGGEQFF.

This clonotype turned up a few times. V and J are TRBV10-3 and TRBJ1-2, with D hard to call. Per germline, CDR1 ENHRY and CDR2 SYGVKD. V was pared by 8 bases and J by 0 bases, with 13 bases between. There are 14 residues in the CDR3. For the CDR3, the DNA is TGTGCCATCCGGGGAGTTTCAGCTAACTATGGCTACACCTTC. Its protein product is CAIRGVSANYGYTF.

The chain recombines TRBV20-1 with TRBJ1-2, with D possibly being TRBD1 (6 bases). Germline CDR1 DFQATT, CDR2 SNEGSKA (reference sequence). V was pared by 3 bases and J by 6 bases, with 17 bases between. There are 14 residues in the CDR3. The CDR3: CSARRGGGGHGYTF. The CDR3 bases are TGCAGTGCTAGGAGGGGAGGGGGGGGCCATGGCTACACCTTC.

This clonotype has only a few counts. The chain joins TRBV4-2 to TRBJ2-7, with D uncertain. V dropped 0 bases and J dropped 0 bases, with 9 bases sitting between them. This CDR3 contains 15 residues. Germline V gene lookup returns CDR1 LGHNA and CDR2 YNFKEQ. The CDR3 here is CASSQDHISSYEQYF. In nucleotides, the CDR3 is TGTGCCAGCAGCCAAGATCATATTAGCTCCTACGAGCAGTACTTC.

This sequence joins TRBV20-1 and TRBJ1-2; no firm D call. CDR1 and CDR2 (germline): DFQATT, SNEGSKA (reference sequence). V dropped 0 bases and J dropped 6 bases, with 11 bases sitting between them. The CDR3 totals 13 residues. The CDR3 sequence: CSARDPGRDGYTF. As DNA, the CDR3 is TGCAGTGCTAGAGATCCCGGGAGGGATGGCTACACCTTC.

This clonotype occurred a few times. The chain carries TRBV5-4 and TRBJ2-7, with unresolved D. Trimming pared 4 bases from V and 5 bases from J, leaving 10 bases between. There are 12 residues in the CDR3. Germline CDR1 SGHNT, CDR2 YYREEE (reference sequence). The CDR3 sequence: CASSRRVDEQYF. The CDR3 region has the DNA TGTGCCAGCAGCCGCAGAGTAGACGAGCAGTACTTC.

This clonotype occurred a few times. V gene TRBV5-1 combines with J gene TRBJ2-7; 8 bases map to TRBD1. This CDR3 is built from 15 residues. The J segment lost 6 bases and the V segment lost 0 bases, leaving 8 bases of the junction unmatched. Germline CDR1 reads SGHRS; CDR2 reads YFSETQ. The DNA of the CDR3 is TGCGCCAGCAGCTTGGCCTGGACAGGGCCCTCCGAGCAGTACTTC. It yields the protein CASSLAWTGPSEQYF.

The table lists this clonotype with many counts. The chain uses TRBV9 and TRBJ2-2; maybe TRBD1 (5 bases). V shed 5 bases and J shed 6 bases, with 11 bases lying between them. CDR1 and CDR2 (germline): SGDLS, YYNGEE. The CDR3 sequence is 13 residues long. This chain's CDR3 is CASRSGMAGELFF. The CDR3 coding sequence is TGTGCCAGCAGGTCAGGGATGGCCGGGGAGCTGTTTTTT.

The chain carries TRBV6-2 or TRBV6-3 and TRBJ2-7, with 10 bases matching TRBD2. This CDR3 spans 15 amino acids. Looked up from germline, CDR1 is MNHEY and CDR2 is SVGEGT. V trimming: 4 bases; J trimming: 7 bases; junction bases outside the gene matches: 10. The CDR3 protein is CASSFRGLAGVEQYF. In nucleotides, the CDR3 is TGTGCCAGCAGTTTCCGAGGGCTAGCGGGAGTTGAGCAGTACTTC.

This chain connects TRBV5-1 to TRBJ2-3, with 8 bases matching TRBD1. The CDR3 spans 15 residues. CDR1 and CDR2 from the germline V gene are SGHRS and YFSETQ. V gave up 0 bases and J gave up 4 bases; unmatched junction bases: 4. CDR3 amino acids: CASSLDRDRPDTQYF. Here the CDR3 DNA reads TGCGCCAGCAGCTTGGACCGGGACAGGCCAGATACGCAGTATTTT. The full variable domain, with the rest looked up from reference TRBV5-1 and TRBJ2-3, is KAGVTQTPRYLIKTRGQQVTLSCSPISGHRSVSWYQQTPGQGLQFLFEYFSETQRNKGNFPGRFSGRQFSNSRSEMNVSTLELGDSALYLCASSLDRDRPDTQYFGPGTRLTVL.

This clonotype was detected ten times or more. This chain links TRBV10-3 with TRBJ2-7, with D perhaps matching TRBD2 (6 bases). The germline V gene has CDR1 ENHRY and CDR2 SYGVKD. V lost 2 bases, J lost 5 bases, and 13 bases lay in between. The length of the CDR3 is 14 residues. This CDR3 reads CAISEGSEGNEQYF. CDR3 nucleotides: TGTGCCATCAGTGAGGGATCGGAGGGTAACGAGCAGTACTTC.

This clonotype was detected a few times. The chain couples TRBV20-1 to TRBJ2-1; 8 nucleotides agree with TRBD1. Unmatched junction bases numbered 7, after V lost 1 base and J lost 2 bases. CDR1 and CDR2 from the germline V gene are DFQATT and SNEGSKA (reference sequence). The CDR3 length is 16 residues. The CDR3 loop is CSARVSRTGTYNEQFF. The CDR3 nucleotides are TGCAGTGCTAGAGTTAGTAGGACAGGGACCTACAATGAGCAGTTCTTC.

The rearrangement joins TRBV20-1 to TRBJ1-6; tentatively, D is TRBD1 (5 bases). Germline CDR1 reads DFQATT; CDR2 reads SNEGSKA (reference sequence). The length of the CDR3 is 14 residues. Trimming stripped 0 bases from V and 10 bases from J, with 13 bases between. The CDR3 sequence is CSAREQAPRSPLHF. In DNA form, the CDR3 reads TGCAGTGCTAGAGAACAGGCACCCCGGTCACCCCTCCACTTT.

CDR3 loop: CSVVRETSPYNEQFF. Here the CDR3 DNA reads TGCAGCGTTGTAAGGGAAACAAGTCCCTACAATGAGCAGTTCTTC. The V and J genes are TRBV29-1 and TRBJ2-1; D remains ambiguous. The V and J ends lost 4 bases and 2 bases respectively, with 15 bases between them. From germline, CDR1 is SQVTM and CDR2 ANQGSEA. This CDR3 region has 15 residues.

The chain recombines TRBV2 with TRBJ2-5, with D unclear. This CDR3 has 12 amino acids. Germline V gene lookup returns CDR1 SNHLY and CDR2 FYNNEI. The V end was cut by 6 bases, the J end by 5 bases, with 10 bases between. CDR3 protein: CASRGPGETQYF. The CDR3 DNA reads as TGTGCCAGCAGAGGACCCGGGGAGACCCAGTACTTC.

This clonotype was detected a few times. The V gene is TRBV6-1, the J gene TRBJ1-4; the match to TRBD1 covers 7 bases. V gave up 7 bases and J gave up 8 bases; unmatched junction bases: 16. Germline V lookup: CDR1 MNHNS, CDR2 SASEGT. CDR3 length: 16 amino acids. CDR3 DNA: TGTGCCAGCACCCCCCAGGGGGGACTCAGGGGGGAAAAACTGTTTTTT. It translates to CASTPQGGLRGEKLFF.

This clonotype appeared many times. The rearrangement joins TRBV29-1 to TRBJ2-5, with D hard to call. Trimming left V 4 bases short and J 4 bases short, with 7 bases between. CDR1 and CDR2 from the germline V gene are SQVTM and ANQGSEA. This CDR3 is built from 11 residues. CDR3 sequence reads: CSVGLRETQYF. Here the CDR3 DNA reads TGCAGCGTTGGCCTTCGAGAGACCCAGTACTTC.

In this sample, this clonotype turned up many times. The chain recombines TRBV19 with TRBJ2-6; D not resolved. Germline V lookup: CDR1 LNHDA, CDR2 SQIVND (reference sequence). The CDR3 runs 13 residues. Between the trimmed V and J ends, which lost 5 bases and 1 base, there was a span of 3 bases. CDR3 sequence (DNA): TGTGCCAGTAGTGTTTCTGGGGCCAACGTCCTGACTTTC. Residues: CASSVSGANVLTF.

This clonotype occurred a few times. The J gene is TRBJ2-2, the V gene TRBV7-2, with D possibly being TRBD2 (5 bases). V shed 7 bases and J shed 4 bases, with 19 bases lying between them. This CDR3 region has 16 residues. Germline V gene data show CDR1 as SGHTA and CDR2 as FQGNSA. The chain's CDR3 is CASTNRARAGTGELFF. The CDR3 DNA reads as TGTGCCAGCACCAATAGGGCGAGGGCGGGCACCGGGGAGCTGTTTTTT.

This clonotype showed up just a few times. The rearrangement links TRBV6-5 to TRBJ1-4; maybe TRBD1 (5 bases). This CDR3 contains 17 residues. V gave up 0 bases and J gave up 3 bases, with 14 bases separating them. Germline V gene lookup returns CDR1 MNHEY and CDR2 SVGAGI. CDR3 nucleotides: TGTGCCAGCAGTTACTCCCGGGCAGGGAGATCTAATGAAAAACTGTTTTTT. It codes for CASSYSRAGRSNEKLFF.

The chain has TRBV3-1 and TRBJ1-2, with 8 bases identical to TRBD1. The CDR3 is made up of 13 amino acids. Germline values: CDR1 LGHDT, CDR2 YNNKEL (reference sequence). V dropped 2 bases and J dropped 7; count of bases not matched to a gene: 3. In DNA form, the CDR3 reads TGTGCCAGCAGCCAACAGGGGGCTGGTGGCTACACCTTC. Translation: CASSQQGAGGYTF.

This clonotype was counted only a few times. The chain is built from TRBV7-9 and TRBJ2-1, with 7 nucleotides matching TRBD2. Germline V CDR1 and CDR2: SEHNR, FQNEAQ (reference sequence). CDR3 size: 15 residues. V lost 5 bases to trimming and J lost 4 bases; unmatched junction nucleotides: 8. For the CDR3, the DNA is TGTGCCAGCAGCCTGAGCGGGGAACCTTACAATGAGCAGTTCTTC. This gives the protein CASSLSGEPYNEQFF.